These T cell receptor beta chains were read from a single sample in a study of shared clonotypes between healthy human individuals. Here immunoSEQ multiplex PCR was the method, and the copy in TCRdb shows in-frame clones only, minus some. Here the sample spans about 2,100,000 clones, roughly 91% being singletons. Material for sequencing was naive CD8+ T cells from PBMCs. The receptors were gathered from a man between 18 and 35 years old in good health. Some clones in this sample may be carry-over from other donors' samples. CDR3s include the opening cysteine and the closing phenylalanine or tryptophan. Each record gives: CDR3 length, J gene, clone size, D gene, V gene, CDR3 protein, CDR3 DNA. A D gene is named only where the DNA matches it firmly. Size is stated for part of the rows, as once, few or many counts, or as a class when the clone is expanded.

18 | TRBJ2-7 | NA | TRBD1 | TRBV28 | CASSLNPQGTGVLYEQYF | TGTGCCAGCAGCTTAAACCCCCAAGGGACAGGGGTACTCTACGAGCAGTACTTC
16 | TRBJ2-5 | NA | TRBD2 | TRBV19 | CASSIRPAGVGETQYF | TGTGCCAGTAGTATTCGTCCAGCGGGAGTAGGAGAGACCCAGTACTTC
18 | TRBJ2-1 | NA | TRBD2 | TRBV18 | CASSPPGLAGASYNEQFF | TGTGCCAGCTCACCACCGGGGCTAGCGGGAGCATCCTACAATGAGCAGTTCTTC
15 | TRBJ2-7 | NA | TRBD1 | TRBV6-5 | CASSYQGQGSYEQYF | TGTGCCAGCAGTTACCAGGGACAGGGGAGCTACGAGCAGTACTTC
16 | TRBJ2-7 | NA | TRBD2 | TRBV19 | CASSVGTSAYPYEQYF | TGTGCCAGTAGTGTCGGGACTAGCGCTTACCCCTACGAGCAGTACTTC
13 | TRBJ2-1 | NA | NA | TRBV7-8 | CASSLVRVGEQFF | TGTGCCAGCAGCTTAGTCCGGGTCGGTGAGCAGTTCTTC
15 | TRBJ2-3 | NA | TRBD2 | TRBV7-8 | CASSFGTSGTDTQYF | TGTGCCAGCAGCTTTGGGACTAGCGGCACAGATACGCAGTATTTT
17 | TRBJ2-1 | NA | TRBD2 | TRBV27 | CASSFLRLAGLNNEQFF | TGTGCCAGCAGTTTCTTAAGATTAGCGGGACTCAACAATGAGCAGTTCTTC
12 | TRBJ2-7 | NA | TRBD1 | TRBV29-1 | CSVDRGPYEQYF | TGCAGCGTGGACAGGGGGCCCTACGAGCAGTACTTC
12 | TRBJ2-5 | NA | NA | TRBV27 | CASRGAEGTQYF | TGTGCCAGCCGCGGGGCCGAGGGGACCCAGTACTTC
16 | TRBJ2-3 | NA | TRBD1 | TRBV15 | CATSRQDRLSTDTQYF | TGTGCCACCAGCCGGCAGGACAGGCTGAGCACAGATACGCAGTATTTT
13 | TRBJ1-1 | NA | NA | TRBV7-9 | CASSLALGTEAFF | TGTGCCAGCAGCTTAGCCCTGGGTACTGAAGCTTTCTTT
15 | TRBJ2-1 | NA | TRBD2 | TRBV9 | CASSVVSGGLDEQFF | TGTGCCAGCAGCGTAGTTTCGGGAGGGTTGGATGAGCAGTTCTTC
18 | TRBJ2-7 | NA | TRBD2 | TRBV7-9 | CASSITGTSGTSRYEQYF | TGTGCCAGCAGCATCACCGGGACTAGCGGCACCTCGAGGTACGAGCAGTACTTC
17 | TRBJ1-1 | NA | TRBD1 | TRBV28 | CASRRQGVGVANTEAFF | TGTGCCAGCCGTCGACAGGGGGTCGGAGTGGCGAACACTGAAGCTTTCTTT
15 | TRBJ2-7 | once | NA | TRBV7-9 | CASSLAAGTPGEQYF | TGTGCCAGCAGCTTGGCAGCCGGGACTCCGGGCGAGCAGTACTTC
18 | TRBJ2-5 | NA | NA | TRBV7-9 | CASSLYVGGPGSGETQYF | TGTGCCAGCAGCTTATATGTGGGGGGTCCAGGTTCTGGGGAGACCCAGTACTTC
16 | TRBJ1-1 | once | NA | TRBV28 | CASSSSRNSPNTEAFF | TGTGCCAGCAGTTCCTCTCGGAACAGTCCTAACACTGAAGCTTTCTTT
14 | TRBJ2-7 | NA | NA | TRBV14 | CASTGNRDSYEQYF | TGTGCCAGCACCGGAAACAGGGATTCCTACGAGCAGTACTTC
17 | TRBJ2-3 | NA | NA | TRBV30 | CAWSVGGWGKDYDTQYF | TGTGCCTGGAGTGTAGGGGGATGGGGCAAGGACTACGATACGCAGTATTTT
16 | TRBJ2-3 | NA | TRBD1 | TRBV10-2 | CASRQGPSPSTDTQYF | TGCGCCAGTAGACAGGGGCCCTCTCCTAGCACAGATACGCAGTATTTT
14 | TRBJ1-1 | NA | TRBD1 | TRBV6-5 | CASSAGQGNTEAFF | TGTGCCAGCAGCGCGGGACAGGGAAACACTGAAGCTTTCTTT
13 | TRBJ1-1 | NA | NA | TRBV19 | CASSILVNTEAFF | TGTGCCAGTAGTATTTTAGTGAACACTGAAGCTTTCTTT
15 | TRBJ2-7 | NA | NA | TRBV28 | CASSPTRGPAYEQYF | TGTGCCAGCAGTCCCACCCGGGGCCCCGCCTACGAGCAGTACTTC
13 | TRBJ1-1 | NA | NA | TRBV19 | CASSIATNTEAFF | TGTGCCAGTAGTATAGCGACGAACACTGAAGCTTTCTTT
12 | TRBJ1-2 | NA | NA | TRBV7-9 | CASSAPGPYFLF | TGTGCCAGCAGCGCCCCAGGGCCATATTTCCTCTTC
8 | TRBJ2-3 | NA | NA | TRBV29-1 | CSTGTQYF | TGCAGCACGGGGACGCAGTATTTT
16 | TRBJ1-2 | NA | TRBD1 | TRBV7-9 | CASSHSGDRGNNGYTF | TGTGCCAGCAGCCACTCAGGGGACAGGGGAAACAATGGCTACACCTTC
15 | TRBJ2-2 | NA | NA | TRBV9 | CASSERDLSAGELFF | TGTGCCAGCAGCGAGAGGGATCTGTCGGCCGGGGAGCTGTTTTTT
12 | TRBJ1-1 | NA | NA | TRBV27 | CASSGKGTEAFF | TGTGCCAGCAGCGGTAAAGGGACAGAAGCTTTCTTT
12 | TRBJ1-2 | NA | TRBD1 | TRBV5-4 | CAYRGPAYGYTF | TGTGCCTACAGGGGCCCCGCGTATGGCTACACCTTC
15 | TRBJ1-1 | once | TRBD1 | TRBV10-3 | CATQAQGLANTEAFF | TGTGCCACCCAAGCACAGGGGTTGGCGAACACTGAAGCTTTCTTT
14 | TRBJ2-7 | NA | NA | TRBV5-6 | CASSHRWGRYEQYF | TGTGCCAGCAGCCACCGGTGGGGTCGATACGAGCAGTACTTC
15 | TRBJ2-7 | NA | NA | TRBV7-9 | CASSRGRQDSYEQYF | TGTGCCAGCAGCCGGGGGCGACAGGACTCCTACGAGCAGTACTTC
14 | TRBJ1-1 | once | NA | TRBV7-2 | CASSQQVWPTEAFF | TGTGCCAGCAGCCAACAGGTCTGGCCAACTGAAGCTTTCTTT
14 | TRBJ2-1 | NA | TRBD1 | TRBV27 | CASSLGTVYNEQFF | TGTGCCAGCAGTTTAGGGACAGTATACAATGAGCAGTTCTTC
12 | TRBJ1-2 | NA | NA | TRBV29-1 | CSVRRDYYGYTF | TGCAGCGTTAGGAGGGATTACTATGGCTACACCTTC
15 | TRBJ2-5 | NA | NA | TRBV27 | CASSLLGSYQETQYF | TGTGCCAGCAGTTTATTGGGCAGCTACCAAGAGACCCAGTACTTC
14 | TRBJ1-3 | NA | NA | TRBV14 | CASSRTHPGNTIYF | TGTGCCAGCAGCCGAACACACCCTGGAAACACCATATATTTT
14 | TRBJ2-1 | NA | NA | TRBV2 | CASSARDASNEQFF | TGTGCCAGCAGTGCCCGGGACGCTAGCAATGAGCAGTTCTTC
14 | TRBJ2-7 | NA | TRBD1 | TRBV19 | CASSMGTDLRVQYF | TGTGCCAGTAGTATGGGGACAGACCTACGAGTGCAGTACTTC
16 | TRBJ2-3 | NA | TRBD1 | TRBV28 | CASSLFGTGISDTQYF | TGTGCCAGCAGTTTATTTGGGACAGGCATTTCAGATACGCAGTATTTT
12 | TRBJ2-7 | few | NA | TRBV9 | CASSEMVGEQYF | TGTGCCAGCAGCGAGATGGTCGGCGAGCAGTACTTC
14 | TRBJ2-1 | NA | TRBD1 | TRBV27 | CASSLLRGLDEQFF | TGTGCCAGCAGTTTATTGAGGGGGCTGGATGAGCAGTTCTTC
14 | TRBJ1-5 | NA | NA | TRBV6-5 | CASRRQLHNQPQHF | TGTGCCAGCAGAAGACAGCTACACAATCAGCCCCAGCATTTT
15 | TRBJ2-1 | NA | TRBD1 | TRBV27 | CASSITGQSYNEQFF | TGTGCCAGCAGCATAACGGGACAGTCCTACAATGAGCAGTTCTTC
15 | TRBJ2-1 | NA | NA | TRBV15 | CATSTDRSSYNEQFF | TGTGCCACCAGCACCGACAGGAGCTCCTACAATGAGCAGTTCTTC
14 | TRBJ2-7 | NA | NA | TRBV27 | CASAAGGGSYEQYF | TGTGCCAGCGCCGCAGGAGGAGGATCCTACGAGCAGTACTTC
15 | TRBJ2-5 | NA | NA | TRBV5-1 | CASSLEGTHQETQYF | TGCGCCAGCAGCTTGGAGGGCACCCATCAAGAGACCCAGTACTTC
13 | TRBJ2-1 | NA | NA | TRBV6-4 | CASSEGRHNEQFF | TGTGCCAGCAGTGAAGGGCGACACAATGAGCAGTTCTTC
15 | TRBJ2-7 | NA | TRBD2 | TRBV6-5 | CASSPTSGSSYEQYF | TGTGCCAGCAGTCCGACTAGCGGGAGCTCCTACGAGCAGTACTTC